These 23 T cell receptor beta chains originate from one sample sequenced in a study of blood T cell repertoires in COVID-19. Repertoires were generated with immunoSEQ multiplex PCR, while TCRdb's copy carries only in-frame clones and drops some. The repertoire holds 85,000 to 90,000 clones, with roughly 80% as singletons. The specimen was peripheral blood. All receptors derive from a woman at least 80 years old with active or convalescent COVID-19.

This chain links TRBV19 with TRBJ1-5; a possible D gene is TRBD1 (5 bases). V lost 7 bases and J lost 4, with 14 bases in between. This CDR3 region has 14 residues. Germline V lookup: CDR1 LNHDA, CDR2 SQIVND (reference sequence). The CDR3 reads CASTPTGVNQPQHF. The CDR3 DNA is TGTGCCAGTACCCCTACAGGCGTGAATCAGCCCCAGCATTTT.

The chain uses TRBV5-1 and TRBJ1-2; TRBD1 matches 11 bases. After removal of 3 bases from V and 8 bases from J, the junction contained 6 bases not matched to a gene. Germline lookup yields CDR1 SGHRS and CDR2 YFSETQ. The CDR3 length is 14 residues. For the CDR3, the DNA is TGCGCCAGCAGCTGGGGGACAGGGGGTAAAGGCTACACCTTC. This translates into CASSWGTGGKGYTF. Together with reference TRBV5-1 and TRBJ1-2, the CDR3 gives the full variable domain: KAGVTQTPRYLIKTRGQQVTLSCSPISGHRSVSWYQQTPGQGLQFLFEYFSETQRNKGNFPGRFSGRQFSNSRSEMNVSTLELGDSALYLCASSWGTGGKGYTFGSGTRLTVV.

This sequence joins TRBV7-3 and TRBJ2-1; the D is unclear. Germline CDR1 and CDR2: SGHTA and FQGTGA. V was cut by 0 bases and J by 8 bases, with 11 bases left in between. CDR3 length: 14 amino acids. The CDR3 loop is CASSLTIARDEQFF. The CDR3 nucleotides are TGTGCCAGCAGCTTAACGATAGCACGAGATGAGCAGTTCTTC.

This chain connects TRBV6-6 to TRBJ2-1; TRBD2 matches at 11 bases. The CDR3 loop spans 15 amino acids. Germline CDR1 is MNHNY and CDR2 is SVGAGI (reference sequence). V lost 6 bases and J lost 6; bases outside the gene matches: 7. CDR3 region: CASRSSGGAPNEQFF. CDR3 coding DNA: TGTGCCAGCAGAAGTAGCGGGGGGGCCCCCAATGAGCAGTTCTTC.

The gene calls are TRBV2 and TRBJ2-3, with D perhaps matching TRBD1 (5 bases). Germline-derived CDR1 and CDR2 are SNHLY and FYNNEI. This CDR3 is built from 15 residues. Trimming cost V 5 bases and J 5 bases, with 17 bases left between them. Here the CDR3 reads CASSPTGPPGDTQYF. The CDR3 nucleotides read TGTGCCAGCAGTCCCACAGGTCCCCCAGGAGATACGCAGTATTTT.

This rearrangement joins TRBV10-1 to TRBJ2-7, with D possibly TRBD2 on 5 matching bases. The germline CDR1 and CDR2 sequences are WNHNN and SYGVQD (reference sequence). The CDR3 runs to 12 residues. DNA of the CDR3: TGCGTGGGCCAGGACGGGACCTACGAGCAGTACTTC. Protein: CVGQDGTYEQYF.

The chain has TRBV5-1 and TRBJ2-1; D perhaps matches TRBD2 (7 bases). Trimming shortened V by 1 base and J by 8 bases, and 13 bases separated the two germline ends. The CDR3 is made up of 14 amino acids. Germline V CDR1 and CDR2: SGHRS, YFSETQ. The CDR3 loop is CASSLSGGGDEQFF. CDR3 DNA sequence: TGCGCCAGCAGCTTGTCGGGGGGCGGCGATGAGCAGTTCTTC.

This sequence joins TRBV11-3 and TRBJ2-1, with D perhaps TRBD1 (6 bases). Trimming removed 5 bases from V and 7 bases from J, with 9 bases in between. CDR1 and CDR2 from the germline V gene are SGHNT and YENEEA. The CDR3 length is 12 residues. Here the CDR3 reads CASSRTGNEQFF. The CDR3 region has the DNA TGTGCCAGCAGCCGTACAGGGAATGAGCAGTTCTTC.

This clone was counted ten times or more. This chain joins TRBV19 and TRBJ1-4; perhaps TRBD1 as D (6 bases). Germline lookup yields CDR1 LNHDA and CDR2 SQIVND (reference sequence). The ends were cut back, 7 bases at V and 7 bases at J, with 19 bases in the middle. The CDR3 runs to 15 residues. CDR3 coding DNA: TGTGCCAGTACAAGGTGGGGGGGCACCGGTGAAAAACTGTTTTTT. Translating gives CASTRWGGTGEKLFF.

This clone has just one count. The rearrangement links TRBV11-2 to TRBJ1-1; no reliable D call. Trimming cost V 3 bases and J 8 bases, with 10 bases left between them. The CDR3 is 12 amino acids. Germline V gene lookup returns CDR1 SGHAT and CDR2 FQNNGV. CDR3 DNA: TGTGCCAGCAGCTTCTCTCGAGGCGAAGCTTTCTTT. Residues: CASSFSRGEAFF.

The CDR3 coding sequence is TGTGCCAGTAAAGAGGCTGGGGCCAACGTCCTGACTTTC. Residues: CASKEAGANVLTF. This chain joins TRBV19 and TRBJ2-6; D call uncertain. This CDR3 is 13 amino acids long. Germline lookup yields CDR1 LNHDA and CDR2 SQIVND (reference sequence). V was shortened by 7 bases and J by 2 bases, with 6 bases between the two germline ends. The full variable domain, with the rest looked up from reference TRBV19 and TRBJ2-6, is DGGITQSPKYLFRKEGQNVTLSCEQNLNHDAMYWYRQDPGQGLRLIYYSQIVNDFQKGDIAEGYSVSREKKESFPLTVTSAQKNPTAFYLCASKEAGANVLTFGAGSRLTVL.

The V and J genes are TRBV27 and TRBJ2-1, with D possibly being TRBD2 (5 bases). V was clipped by 4 bases and J by 9 bases, with 10 bases between them. The CDR3 consists of 12 residues. Germline CDR1 and CDR2: MNHEY and SMNVEV (reference sequence). In DNA, the CDR3 is TGTGCCAGCAGTTCGGGGAGCCGTGAGCAGTTCTTC. It translates to CASSSGSREQFF.

The chain carries TRBV7-2 and TRBJ2-7; 13 bases align to TRBD2. There are 17 residues in the CDR3. Germline values: CDR1 SGHTA, CDR2 FQGNSA. The junction had 7 bases not matched to a gene; V was cut back by 1 base and J by 4 bases. CDR3 sequence reads: CASSLGGLAGAEYEQYF. In DNA, the CDR3 is TGTGCCAGCAGCTTAGGCGGACTAGCGGGGGCGGAGTACGAGCAGTACTTC. The full variable domain, with the rest looked up from reference TRBV7-2 and TRBJ2-7, is GAGVSQSPSNKVTEKGKDVELRCDPISGHTALYWYRQSLGQGLEFLIYFQGNSAPDKSGLPSDRFSAERTGGSVSTLTIQRTQQEDSAVYLCASSLGGLAGAEYEQYFGPGTRLTVT.

J is TRBJ2-4 and V is TRBV19, with a possible D match to TRBD1 (6 bases). Germline lookup yields CDR1 LNHDA and CDR2 SQIVND (reference sequence). The CDR3 totals 15 residues. The V end was cut by 4 bases, the J end by 1 base, with 11 bases between. Here the CDR3 DNA reads TGTGCCAGTAGTACCATAGACAGGGCCAAAAACATTCAGTACTTC. It yields the protein CASSTIDRAKNIQYF.

This clone has only a few counts. The V and J genes are TRBV29-1 and TRBJ2-7; 7 bases match TRBD2. The CDR3 has 14 amino acids. Per germline, CDR1 SQVTM and CDR2 ANQGSEA. With V trimmed by 4 bases and J by 1 base, 7 bases remained unmatched. The CDR3 spells CSVVGGRGSYEQYF. Here the CDR3 DNA reads TGCAGCGTTGTCGGAGGGAGGGGATCCTACGAGCAGTACTTC.

The gene calls are TRBV6-6 and TRBJ1-4; the D gene is possibly TRBD1 (5 bases). Between the trimmed V and J ends, which lost 0 bases and 8 bases, there was a span of 13 bases. CDR1 and CDR2 from the germline V gene are MNHNY and SVGAGI (reference sequence). The CDR3 has 15 amino acids. The CDR3 nucleotides read TGTGCCAGCAGTTACTCGGGAGGGGTTAGGGAAAAACTGTTTTTT. Its protein product is CASSYSGGVREKLFF.

The V and J genes are TRBV7-2 and TRBJ2-1, with 9 bases that match TRBD1. Germline trimming cut 6 bases from V and 0 bases from J; bases unmatched to any gene: 12. CDR1 is SGHTA and CDR2 is FQGNSA in the germline V gene. The CDR3 length is 18 residues. CDR3 region: CASSRPWDRVSSYNEQFF. The CDR3 nucleotides are TGTGCCAGCAGTCGACCTTGGGACAGGGTGAGCTCCTACAATGAGCAGTTCTTC.

This chain joins TRBV3-1 (or the pseudogene TRBV3-2) and TRBJ2-7; D ambiguous. CDR1 and CDR2 from the germline V gene are LGHDT and YNNKEL (reference sequence). This CDR3 has 14 residues. The V gene lost 4 bases and the J gene lost 2 bases, with 12 bases spanning the gap. CDR3 in amino acids: CASSPRAFPYEQYF. The CDR3, as DNA: TGTGCCAGCAGCCCTCGAGCGTTTCCCTACGAGCAGTACTTC.

The rearrangement joins TRBV28 to TRBJ2-7; 9 nucleotides line up with TRBD1. V trimming: 5 bases; J trimming: 9 bases; junction bases outside the gene matches: 2. From germline, CDR1 is MDHEN and CDR2 SYDVKM. This CDR3 comprises 11 residues. The CDR3 nucleotides are TGTGCCAGCAGTGGGACAGGGATGCAGTACTTC. Its translation: CASSGTGMQYF.

The chain has TRBV30 and TRBJ2-1; 10 bases align to TRBD1. The CDR3 covers 14 residues. After removal of 5 bases from V and 8 bases from J, the junction contained 9 bases not matched to a gene. Germline lookup yields CDR1 GTSNPN and CDR2 SVGIG (reference sequence). CDR3 region: CAWEPGQGFDEQFF. CDR3 sequence (DNA): TGTGCCTGGGAACCGGGACAGGGGTTCGATGAGCAGTTCTTC.

This clone was recorded once. The J gene is TRBJ1-6, the V gene TRBV28; D remains unclear. This CDR3 comprises 12 residues. The V end lost 6 bases, the J end lost 6 bases, and 6 bases lay between the germline ends. The germline CDR1 and CDR2 sequences are MDHEN and SYDVKM. This CDR3 reads CASSPLNSPLHF. CDR3 DNA sequence: TGTGCCAGCAGCCCCCTTAATTCACCCCTCCACTTT.

This rearrangement joins TRBV11-1 to TRBJ2-1, with D possibly matching TRBD1 (6 bases). The germline V gene encodes CDR1 SGHAT and CDR2 FQDESV (reference sequence). This CDR3 is built from 14 residues. V was trimmed by 5 bases and J by 5 bases, leaving 13 bases between them. The CDR3 bases are TGTGCCAGCAGCCCCCGGTCAGGGGACAATGAGCAGTTCTTC. Encoded protein: CASSPRSGDNEQFF.

This chain connects TRBV30 to TRBJ1-3; D call uncertain. Trimming took off 2 bases at V and 0 bases at J, with 11 bases between the two ends. The CDR3 extends over 15 amino acids. The V gene's germline CDR1 is GTSNPN and CDR2 SVGIG (reference sequence). As DNA, the CDR3 is TGTGCCTGGAGTAGTGGCGGGAGCTCTGGAAACACCATATATTTT. Its protein product is CAWSSGGSSGNTIYF.